This T cell receptor (beta chain) was documented in a study of cytomegalovirus exposure and HLA in healthy donors. Per germline, CDR1 SQVTM and CDR2 ANQGSEA. V lost 2 bases and J lost 7; bases outside the gene matches: 4. This CDR3 has 13 amino acids. Study observations and caveats: The CMV antigen specificity of a few CMV-associated chains was confirmed through in vitro analysis. The majority of CMV-associated TCR beta chains were reported as apparently HLA-restricted in a later analysis. Analyses of presence/absence relied on an assumption of roughly uniform sequencing depth across donors.

It was with 60 Vbeta and 13 Jbeta primers that the PCR ran. TCRdb's copy holds only in-frame clones and misses some; the assay was immunoSEQ multiplex PCR. Among 45,000 to 65,000 clones listed, around 72% were seen once. For this clone: Its cognate antigen is unknown.

V usage is TRBV29-1 and J usage is TRBJ2-1; 8 bases line up with TRBD1. Material for sequencing was PBMCs. The receptor was isolated from a man younger than 35 in good health and CMV-seronegative. The CDR3 loop reads CSVEQGARNEQFF. CDR3 DNA sequence: TGCAGCGTTGAACAGGGGGCCCGAAATGAGCAGTTCTTC.